This TCR beta chain emerged from a study of OX40 agonist ivuxolimab in advanced cancers. Some clones are missing from TCRdb's copy, which holds only in-frame ones; the method was immunoSEQ multiplex PCR. The sample holds 60,000 or so clones, around 84% seen once. The V gene end was trimmed by 6 bases and the J gene end by 1 base; junction bases not matched to a gene: 7. Germline CDR1 is MRHNA and CDR2 is SNTAGT. The length of the CDR3 is 16 residues. This chain links TRBV6-4 with TRBJ2-3; 10 bases fit TRBD2. This TCR came from an adult with an advanced solid tumor such as melanoma, head and neck, liver or kidney cancer. Sequences were derived from CD4+ or CD8+ T cells sorted from blood, sampled in a trial of the OX40 agonist ivuxolimab. This CDR3 is CASSVSGGVGTDTQYF. In DNA, the CDR3 is TGTGCCAGCAGCGTAAGCGGGGGGGTGGGCACAGATACGCAGTATTTT.